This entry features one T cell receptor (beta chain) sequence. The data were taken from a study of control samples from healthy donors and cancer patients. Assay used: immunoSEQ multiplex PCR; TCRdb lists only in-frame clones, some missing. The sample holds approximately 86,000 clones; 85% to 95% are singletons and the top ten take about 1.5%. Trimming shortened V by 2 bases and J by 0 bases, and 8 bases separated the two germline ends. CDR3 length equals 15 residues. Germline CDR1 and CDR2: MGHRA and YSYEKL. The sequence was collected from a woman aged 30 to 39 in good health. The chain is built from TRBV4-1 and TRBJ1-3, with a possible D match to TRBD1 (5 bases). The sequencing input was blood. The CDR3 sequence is CASSQPGGSGNTIYF. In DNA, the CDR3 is TGCGCCAGCAGCCAACCCGGGGGCTCTGGAAACACCATATATTTT.